Given below is one T cell receptor (beta chain) in context. Compared with germline, one end of the junction differs, possibly owing to a read error. Profiled with immunoSEQ multiplex PCR; TCRdb holds only in-frame clones, not every one. The data contain some 68,000 clones, 65% to 85% of them singletons. Germline V gives CDR1 SGHTA, CDR2 FQGNSA. This CDR3 contains 17 residues. The data were taken from a study of Tregs in tolerant kidney transplant recipients. This receptor was obtained from a human donor in good health. Sequences were obtained from CD4+ T cells from blood. The V and J genes are TRBV7-2 and TRBJ2-1; weak D call: TRBD2 (5 bases). This CDR3 is CASSLTRSSRYFQGPIF. The CDR3 DNA follows: TGTGCCAGCAGCTTAACGCGCTCTAGCCGCTACTTCCAAGGTCCCATCTTC.